This paragraph reports one T cell receptor beta chain. The antigen is not known. The authors ran a second PCR of 7 to 11 cycles using a sample-barcoded 5' primer and a J-beta primer mix. TCRdb re-analysed the 5' RACE reads in MiXCR, keeping a single row per CDR3 protein. In the table there are around 1,000,000 distinct CDR3 sequences, roughly two fifths of which are singletons. These data come from a study of blood T cells in healthy people across ages. Findings and limits, study-wide: Lack of knowledge of donor CMV status possibly confounded expanded clonotype changes.

Germline values: CDR1 MNHEY, CDR2 SVGEGT. The junction had 7 bases not matched to a gene; V was cut back by 2 bases and J by 10 bases. This CDR3 has 13 amino acids. The chain employs TRBV6-2 or TRBV6-3 and TRBJ1-1; 7 bases match TRBD1. This receptor was obtained from a man aged 18-30 years in good health. Sample: blood. The CDR3 here is CASSYAKTGIAFF. CDR3 DNA: TGTGCCAGCAGTTACGCCAAGACAGGGATAGCTTTCTTT.